The T cell receptor beta chain described here comes from a study of cytomegalovirus exposure and HLA in healthy donors. V was clipped by 6 bases and J by 7 bases, with 19 bases between them. The germline V gene has CDR1 MDHEN and CDR2 SYDVKM. The CDR3 length is 14 residues. Findings and limits, study-wide: In a later analysis, V- and J-gene trimming of beta chains associated with a DCLRE1C missense variant, replicated independently.

The PCR had 60 Vbeta and 13 Jbeta primers. Generated by immunoSEQ multiplex PCR, the TCRdb table keeps only in-frame clones and is missing some. The profile shows about 160,000 clones, around 83% of them singletons. All donors participated as healthy donors of bone marrow. As for this clone: The target antigen is unknown.

The receptor was derived from a girl aged 2 to 9 in good health and CMV-seropositive. The chain combines TRBV28 with TRBJ2-7; TRBD2 is a possible D gene (5 bases). Specimen: PBMCs. CDR3 DNA sequence: TGTGCCAGCAGCCGGCGAGAGGGCCCGGGGGAGCAGTACTTC. It yields the protein CASSRREGPGEQYF.